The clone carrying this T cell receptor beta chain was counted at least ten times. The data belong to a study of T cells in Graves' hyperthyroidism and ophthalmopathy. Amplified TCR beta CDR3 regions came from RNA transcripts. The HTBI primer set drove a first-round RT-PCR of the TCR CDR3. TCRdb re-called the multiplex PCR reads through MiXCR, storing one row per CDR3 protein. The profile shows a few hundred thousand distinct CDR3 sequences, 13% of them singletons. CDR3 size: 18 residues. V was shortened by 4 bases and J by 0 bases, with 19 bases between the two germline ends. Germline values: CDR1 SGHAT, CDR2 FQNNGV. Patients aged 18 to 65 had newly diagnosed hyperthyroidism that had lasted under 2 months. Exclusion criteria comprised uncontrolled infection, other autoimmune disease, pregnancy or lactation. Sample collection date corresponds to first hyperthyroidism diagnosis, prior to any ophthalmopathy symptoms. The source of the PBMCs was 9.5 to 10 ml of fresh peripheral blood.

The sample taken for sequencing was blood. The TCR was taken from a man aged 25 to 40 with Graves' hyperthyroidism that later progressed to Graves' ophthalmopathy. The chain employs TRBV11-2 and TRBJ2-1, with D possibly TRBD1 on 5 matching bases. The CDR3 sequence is CASSSYEGAASSYNEQFF. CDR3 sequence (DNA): TGTGCCAGCAGCTCTTACGAAGGGGCGGCAAGCTCCTACAATGAGCAGTTCTTC.